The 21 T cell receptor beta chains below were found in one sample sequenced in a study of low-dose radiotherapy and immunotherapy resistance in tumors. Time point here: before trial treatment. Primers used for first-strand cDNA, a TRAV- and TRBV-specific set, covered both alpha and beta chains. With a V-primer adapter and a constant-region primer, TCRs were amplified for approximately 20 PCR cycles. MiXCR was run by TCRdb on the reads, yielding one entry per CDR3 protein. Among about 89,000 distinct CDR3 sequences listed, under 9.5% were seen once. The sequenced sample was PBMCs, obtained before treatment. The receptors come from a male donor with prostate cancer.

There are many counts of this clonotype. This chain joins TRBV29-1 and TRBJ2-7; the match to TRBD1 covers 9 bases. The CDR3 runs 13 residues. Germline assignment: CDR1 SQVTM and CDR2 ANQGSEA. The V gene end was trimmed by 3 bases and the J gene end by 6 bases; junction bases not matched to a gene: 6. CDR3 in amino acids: CSVDRTGVGEQYF. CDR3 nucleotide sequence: TGCAGCGTTGACAGGACAGGGGTCGGCGAGCAGTACTTC.

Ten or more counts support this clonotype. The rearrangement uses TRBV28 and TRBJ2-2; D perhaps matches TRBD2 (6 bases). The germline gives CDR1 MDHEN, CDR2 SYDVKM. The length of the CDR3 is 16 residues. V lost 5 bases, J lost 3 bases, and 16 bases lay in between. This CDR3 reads CASSPPGDSHTGELFF. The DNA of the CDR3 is TGTGCCAGCAGTCCCCCCGGGGACTCCCACACCGGGGAGCTGTTTTTT.

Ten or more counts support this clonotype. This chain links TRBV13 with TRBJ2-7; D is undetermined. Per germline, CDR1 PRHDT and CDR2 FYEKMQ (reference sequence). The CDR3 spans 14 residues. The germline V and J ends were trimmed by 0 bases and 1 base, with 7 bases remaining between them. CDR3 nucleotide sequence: TGTGCCAGCAGCTTAGGGACACCTTCCTACGAGCAGTACTTC. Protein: CASSLGTPSYEQYF.

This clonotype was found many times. The CDR3 DNA reads as TGTGCCAGCAGCCCGACAGTCAGCTCCTACAATGAGCAGTTCTTC. It specifies CASSPTVSSYNEQFF. The chain uses TRBV2 and TRBJ2-1; tentative D call: TRBD1 (5 bases). Trimming left V 6 bases short and J 0 bases short, with 12 bases between. Per germline, CDR1 SNHLY and CDR2 FYNNEI. CDR3 length: 15 residues.

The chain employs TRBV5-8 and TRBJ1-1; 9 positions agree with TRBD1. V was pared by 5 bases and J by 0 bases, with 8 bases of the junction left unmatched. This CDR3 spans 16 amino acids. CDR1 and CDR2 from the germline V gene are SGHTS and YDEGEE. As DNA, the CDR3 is TGTGCCAGCAGTCTACCGGGACAGGGTATGAACACTGAAGCTTTCTTT. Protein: CASSLPGQGMNTEAFF.

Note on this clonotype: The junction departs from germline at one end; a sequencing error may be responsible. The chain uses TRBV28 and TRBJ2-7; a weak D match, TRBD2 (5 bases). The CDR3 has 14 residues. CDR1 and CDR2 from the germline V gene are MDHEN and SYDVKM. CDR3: CVSSLAPGCYEQYF. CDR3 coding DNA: TGTGTCAGCAGTTTAGCCCCGGGGTGCTACGAGCAGTACTTC.

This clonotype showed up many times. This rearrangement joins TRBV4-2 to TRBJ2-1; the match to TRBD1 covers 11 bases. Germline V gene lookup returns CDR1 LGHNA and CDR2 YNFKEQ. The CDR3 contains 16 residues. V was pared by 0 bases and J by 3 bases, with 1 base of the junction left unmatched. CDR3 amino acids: CASSQEGQGVYNEQFF. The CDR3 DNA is TGTGCCAGCAGCCAAGAGGGACAGGGGGTCTACAATGAGCAGTTCTTC.

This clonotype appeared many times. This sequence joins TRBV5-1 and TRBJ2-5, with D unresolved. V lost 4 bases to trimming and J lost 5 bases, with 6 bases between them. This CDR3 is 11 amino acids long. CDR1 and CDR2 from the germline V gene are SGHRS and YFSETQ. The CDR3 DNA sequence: TGCGCCAGCAGCAGCTCGGAGACCCAGTACTTC. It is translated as CASSSSETQYF.

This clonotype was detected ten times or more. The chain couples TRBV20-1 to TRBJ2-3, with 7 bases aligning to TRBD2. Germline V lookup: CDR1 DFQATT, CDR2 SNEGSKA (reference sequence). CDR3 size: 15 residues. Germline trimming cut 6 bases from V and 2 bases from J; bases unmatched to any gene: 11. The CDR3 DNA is TGCAGTGCCGCAGGGCGGGAGTGGAACACAGATACGCAGTATTTT. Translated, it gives CSAAGREWNTDTQYF.

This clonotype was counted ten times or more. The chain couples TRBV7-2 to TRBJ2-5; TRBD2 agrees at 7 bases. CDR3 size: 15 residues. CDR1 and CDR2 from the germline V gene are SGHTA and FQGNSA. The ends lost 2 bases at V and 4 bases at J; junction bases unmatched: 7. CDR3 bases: TGTGCCAGCAGCTTACCCAGCGGGATACGAGAGACCCAGTACTTC. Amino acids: CASSLPSGIRETQYF. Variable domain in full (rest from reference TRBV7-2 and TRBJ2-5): GAGVSQSPSNKVTEKGKDVELRCDPISGHTALYWYRQSLGQGLEFLIYFQGNSAPDKSGLPSDRFSAERTGGSVSTLTIQRTQQEDSAVYLCASSLPSGIRETQYFGPGTRLLVL.

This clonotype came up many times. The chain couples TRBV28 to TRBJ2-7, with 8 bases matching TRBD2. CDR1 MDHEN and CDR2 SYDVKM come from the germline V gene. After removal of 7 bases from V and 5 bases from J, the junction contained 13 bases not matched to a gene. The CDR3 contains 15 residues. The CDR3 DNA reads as TGTGCCAGCAAAAGCGGGGGAAATGAATTAGACGAGCAGTACTTC. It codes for CASKSGGNELDEQYF. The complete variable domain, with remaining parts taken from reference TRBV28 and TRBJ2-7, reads DVKVTQSSRYLVKRTGEKVFLECVQDMDHENMFWYRQDPGLGLRLIYFSYDVKMKEKGDIPEGYSVSREKKERFSLILESASTNQTSMYLCASKSGGNELDEQYFGPGTRLTVT.

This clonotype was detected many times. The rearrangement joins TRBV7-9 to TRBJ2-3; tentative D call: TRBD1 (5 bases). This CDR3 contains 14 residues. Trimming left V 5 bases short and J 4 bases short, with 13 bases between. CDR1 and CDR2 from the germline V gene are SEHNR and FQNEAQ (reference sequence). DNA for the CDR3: TGTGCCAGCAGCCTACGTGCGACAGCAGATACGCAGTATTTT. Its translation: CASSLRATADTQYF.

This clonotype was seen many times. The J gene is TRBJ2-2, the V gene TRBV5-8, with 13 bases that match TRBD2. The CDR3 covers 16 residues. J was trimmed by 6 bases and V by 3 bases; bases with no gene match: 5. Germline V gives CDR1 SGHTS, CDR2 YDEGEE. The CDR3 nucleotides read TGTGCCAGCAGCTCGGGACTAGCGGGATGGGCCGGGGAGCTGTTTTTT. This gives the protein CASSSGLAGWAGELFF.

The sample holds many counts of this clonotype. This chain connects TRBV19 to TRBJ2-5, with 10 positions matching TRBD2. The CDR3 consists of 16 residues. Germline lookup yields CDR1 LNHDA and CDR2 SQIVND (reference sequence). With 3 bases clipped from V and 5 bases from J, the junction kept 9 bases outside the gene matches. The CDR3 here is CASSIDAAGGPETQYF. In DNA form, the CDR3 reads TGTGCCAGTAGTATTGACGCAGCGGGAGGGCCGGAGACCCAGTACTTC.

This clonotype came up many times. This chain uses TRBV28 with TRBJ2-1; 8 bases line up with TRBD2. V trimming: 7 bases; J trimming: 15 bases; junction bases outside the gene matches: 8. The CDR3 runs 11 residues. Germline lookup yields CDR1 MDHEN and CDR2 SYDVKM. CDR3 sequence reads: CASTTGTSRFF. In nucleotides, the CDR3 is TGTGCCAGCACTACGGGGACTAGTAGGTTCTTC.

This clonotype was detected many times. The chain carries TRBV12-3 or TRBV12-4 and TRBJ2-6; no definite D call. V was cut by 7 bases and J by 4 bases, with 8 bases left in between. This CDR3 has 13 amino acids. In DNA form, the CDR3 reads TGTGCCAGCACGGCCCCCGGGGCCAACGTCCTGACTTTC. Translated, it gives CASTAPGANVLTF.

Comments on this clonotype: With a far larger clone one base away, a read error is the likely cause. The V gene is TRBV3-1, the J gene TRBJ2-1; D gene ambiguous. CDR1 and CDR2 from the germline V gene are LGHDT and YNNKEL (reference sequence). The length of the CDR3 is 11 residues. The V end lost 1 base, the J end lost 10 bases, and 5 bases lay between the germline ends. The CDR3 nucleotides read TGTGCCAGCAGCCAAGCCTACGAGCAGTTCTTC. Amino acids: CASSQAYEQFF.

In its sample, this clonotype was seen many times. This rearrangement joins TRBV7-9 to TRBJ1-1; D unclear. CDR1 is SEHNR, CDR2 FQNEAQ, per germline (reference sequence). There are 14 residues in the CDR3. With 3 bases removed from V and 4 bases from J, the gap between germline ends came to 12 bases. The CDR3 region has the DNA TGTGCCAGCAGCTTTGAGGGAGTCGGCACTGAAGCTTTCTTT. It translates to CASSFEGVGTEAFF.

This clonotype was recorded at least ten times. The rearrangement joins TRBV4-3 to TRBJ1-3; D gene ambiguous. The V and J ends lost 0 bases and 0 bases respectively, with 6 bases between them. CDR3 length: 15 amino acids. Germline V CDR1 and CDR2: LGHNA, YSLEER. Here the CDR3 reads CASSQEVSSGNTIYF. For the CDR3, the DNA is TGCGCCAGCAGCCAAGAAGTGAGCTCTGGAAACACCATATATTTT.

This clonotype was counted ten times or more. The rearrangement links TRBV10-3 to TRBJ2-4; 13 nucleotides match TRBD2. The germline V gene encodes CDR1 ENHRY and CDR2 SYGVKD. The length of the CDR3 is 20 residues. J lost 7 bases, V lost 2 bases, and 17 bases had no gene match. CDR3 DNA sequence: TGTGCCATCAGTGAGAGGAGGACTAGCGGGAGTCGGGAGGGGGCTAACATTCAGTACTTC. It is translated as CAISERRTSGSREGANIQYF.

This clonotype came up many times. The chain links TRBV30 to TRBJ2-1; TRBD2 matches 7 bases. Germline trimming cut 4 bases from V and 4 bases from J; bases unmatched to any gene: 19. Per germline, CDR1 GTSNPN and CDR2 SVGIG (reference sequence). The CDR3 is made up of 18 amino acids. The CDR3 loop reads CAWKRPGTTTTIYNEQFF. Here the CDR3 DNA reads TGTGCCTGGAAAAGGCCAGGGACTACAACTACAATATACAATGAGCAGTTCTTC.